These 20 T cell receptor beta chains share one sample of origin, sequenced in a study of blood T cells in healthy people across ages. Together with a sample-barcoded 5' primer, a J-beta primer mix was included in a second PCR lasting about 6 to 11 cycles. TCRdb processed the 5' RACE reads anew with MiXCR; each CDR3 protein has one entry. This table holds more than 1.4 million distinct CDR3 sequences, about 40% found once. Sequencing was carried out using blood. The receptors derive from a woman aged 18-29 years in good health.

The chain recombines TRBV13 with TRBJ2-4; 14 positions match TRBD2. Germline CDR1 and CDR2: PRHDT and FYEKMQ (reference sequence). The CDR3 length is 15 residues. V shed 3 bases and J 7 bases; nucleotides not matched to a gene: 2. The CDR3 sequence: CASSFGLAGGNIQYF. In DNA, the CDR3 is TGTGCCAGCAGCTTCGGACTAGCGGGAGGCAACATTCAGTACTTC.

This clonotype has only one observation. The V gene is TRBV3-1, the J gene TRBJ2-3; D call uncertain. Trimming left V 6 bases short and J 4 bases short, with 5 bases between. The CDR3 totals 11 residues. Germline values: CDR1 LGHDT, CDR2 YNNKEL (reference sequence). Here the CDR3 DNA reads TGTGCCAGCAGACTACCAGATACGCAGTATTTT. Its protein is CASRLPDTQYF.

The genes are TRBV12-3 or TRBV12-4 and TRBJ2-1; 13 bases line up with TRBD2. CDR3 size: 17 residues. V gave up 4 bases and J gave up 3 bases; unmatched junction bases: 6. The CDR3 reads CASSSGGTSGIYNEQFF. In nucleotides, the CDR3 is TGTGCCAGCAGTTCCGGCGGGACTAGCGGGATCTACAATGAGCAGTTCTTC.

The CDR3, as DNA: TGCGCCAGCAGCTTAACAGGGGAACACGAGCAGTACTTC. Its translation: CASSLTGEHEQYF. The chain has TRBV5-1 and TRBJ2-7, with 7 bases identical to TRBD1. The V gene end was trimmed by 2 bases and the J gene end by 5 bases; junction bases not matched to a gene: 4. The CDR3 has 13 residues. Germline V gene lookup returns CDR1 SGHRS and CDR2 YFSETQ.

The chain combines TRBV28 with TRBJ2-5; 8 bases are a match to TRBD1. The J segment lost 4 bases and the V segment lost 6 bases, leaving 10 bases of the junction unmatched. CDR1 is MDHEN and CDR2 is SYDVKM in the germline V gene. This CDR3 has 15 residues. CDR3 bases: TGTGCCAGCAGCCCGGACAGGGTCATGGGAGAGACCCAGTACTTC. Amino acids: CASSPDRVMGETQYF.

This clonotype was observed a few times. The V call is TRBV2, the J call TRBJ2-5; D not certain. Matching the DNA end better, TRBJ2-7 makes the J call doubtful. This CDR3 is built from 11 residues. CDR1 is SNHLY, CDR2 FYNNEI, per germline. The CDR3 DNA follows: TGTGCCAGCAAGATGGTTTTCGAGCAGTACTTC. Translation gives CASKMVFEQYF.

This clonotype was counted a few times. This CDR3 reads CASRGSSSYEQYF. The CDR3 nucleotides are TGTGCCAGCAGGGGGAGCAGCTCCTACGAGCAGTACTTC. The chain joins TRBV6-6 to TRBJ2-7; D perhaps matches TRBD2 (5 bases). The CDR3 runs 13 residues. The V gene's germline CDR1 is MNHNY and CDR2 SVGAGI (reference sequence). Trimming took off 6 bases at V and 0 bases at J, with 9 bases between the two ends.

The rearrangement links TRBV27 to TRBJ1-1; D might be TRBD1 (5 bases). This CDR3 is built from 15 residues. V was shortened by 5 bases and J by 5 bases, with 18 bases between the two germline ends. Germline V gene sequence: CDR1 MNHEY, CDR2 SMNVEV (reference sequence). CDR3 amino acids: CASSEIQAGETEAFF. In DNA form, the CDR3 reads TGTGCCAGCAGTGAGATACAGGCGGGGGAGACTGAAGCTTTCTTT.

The V and J genes are TRBV6-1 and TRBJ2-3; unclear D gene. Germline-derived CDR1 and CDR2 are MNHNS and SASEGT. With 2 bases removed from V and 0 bases from J, the gap between germline ends came to 12 bases. CDR3 length: 16 residues. The CDR3 reads CASSERLARSTDTQYF. CDR3 coding DNA: TGTGCCAGCAGTGAACGGCTGGCCAGGAGCACAGATACGCAGTATTTT.

This clonotype has only a few counts. The J gene is TRBJ1-2, the V gene TRBV12-3 or TRBV12-4, with 10 bases matching TRBD1. The CDR3 spans 12 residues. The ends lost 7 bases at V and 8 bases at J; junction bases unmatched: 4. This CDR3 reads CASTGTGVGYTF. CDR3 bases: TGTGCCAGCACCGGGACAGGGGTCGGCTACACCTTC.

In its sample, this clonotype was seen a few times. The chain recombines TRBV11-2 with TRBJ1-2, with D possibly matching TRBD1 (6 bases). There are 19 residues in the CDR3. The V end was cut by 1 base, the J end by 0 bases, with 21 bases between. In germline, CDR1 is SGHAT, CDR2 FQNNGV. The CDR3 protein is CASSLATPRGRQANYGYTF. The CDR3 coding sequence is TGTGCCAGCAGCTTAGCCACTCCCCGGGGCCGACAGGCTAACTATGGCTACACCTTC.

In DNA form, the CDR3 reads TGTGCCAGCAGTCTTACCGAGAACAGGGCGAACACCGGGGAGCTGTTTTTT. Protein product: CASSLTENRANTGELFF. V gene TRBV6-6 combines with J gene TRBJ2-2; TRBD1 is a possible D gene (6 bases). The ends were cut back, 5 bases at V and 0 bases at J, with 16 bases in the middle. Germline loops: CDR1 MNHNY, CDR2 SVGAGI (reference sequence). This CDR3 has 17 residues.

This clonotype was counted a few times. The chain links TRBV20-1 to TRBJ2-7; 7 bases are shared with TRBD2. In germline, CDR1 is DFQATT, CDR2 SNEGSKA (reference sequence). Unmatched junction bases numbered 9, after V lost 4 bases and J lost 6 bases. CDR3 size: 13 residues. The CDR3 reads CSAIGLEAPEQYF. Here the CDR3 DNA reads TGCAGTGCTATCGGACTAGAGGCCCCCGAGCAGTACTTC.

In regard to this clonotype: A read error may produce the germline difference seen at one junction end. Here the CDR3 DNA reads TGTGCCGGCAGCCTGGTTCGTGAGCAGTTCTTC. Amino acid sequence: CAGSLVREQFF. The chain joins TRBV5-6 to TRBJ2-1, with D hard to call. Looked up from germline, CDR1 is SGHDT and CDR2 is YYEEEE. This CDR3 has 11 amino acids.

The chain combines TRBV5-1 with TRBJ2-7; possible D gene TRBD2, 6 bases. The CDR3 is made up of 13 amino acids. Germline lookup yields CDR1 SGHRS and CDR2 YFSETQ. Trimming removed 6 bases from V and 7 bases from J, with 17 bases in between. The CDR3: CASTGGVRHEQYF. The DNA of the CDR3 is TGCGCCAGCACTGGCGGGGTAAGACATGAGCAGTACTTC.

The gene calls are TRBV7-2 and TRBJ2-1; a possible D gene is TRBD1 (5 bases). Trimming removed 2 bases from V and 4 bases from J, with 15 bases in between. CDR3 size: 16 residues. Germline loops: CDR1 SGHTA, CDR2 FQGNSA. CDR3 sequence reads: CASSLKGHGWYNEQFF. In nucleotides, the CDR3 is TGTGCCAGCAGCTTAAAAGGACACGGGTGGTACAATGAGCAGTTCTTC.

V usage is TRBV7-2 and J usage is TRBJ2-2; TRBD2 aligns across 9 bases. The CDR3 loop spans 15 amino acids. Germline V lookup: CDR1 SGHTA, CDR2 FQGNSA. The V segment lost 6 bases and the J segment 7 bases; nucleotides outside the gene matches: 9. CDR3 residues: CASSSLAGRVGELFF. DNA of the CDR3: TGTGCCAGCAGTTCCCTAGCGGGGAGGGTCGGGGAGCTGTTTTTT. Together with reference TRBV7-2 and TRBJ2-2, the CDR3 gives the full variable domain: GAGVSQSPSNKVTEKGKDVELRCDPISGHTALYWYRQSLGQGLEFLIYFQGNSAPDKSGLPSDRFSAERTGGSVSTLTIQRTQQEDSAVYLCASSSLAGRVGELFFGEGSRLTVL.

This clonotype was seen just once. This chain joins TRBV6-2 or TRBV6-3 and TRBJ2-7; 8 nucleotides line up with TRBD1. V was pared by 7 bases and J by 3 bases, with 8 bases of the junction left unmatched. CDR3 length: 14 amino acids. Per the germline V gene, CDR1 is MNHEY and CDR2 is SVGEGT. The CDR3 DNA follows: TGTGCCAGCAAGGGGACAGGAATTCTCTACGAGCAGTACTTC. Its translation is CASKGTGILYEQYF.

V and J are TRBV7-8 and TRBJ1-5; 9 bases are shared with TRBD1. The germline V gene has CDR1 SGHVS and CDR2 FQNEAQ. The CDR3 sequence is 16 residues long. J lost 5 bases, V lost 3 bases, and 8 bases had no gene match. The CDR3 region is CASSLGQGRGDQPQHF. CDR3 nucleotide sequence: TGTGCCAGCAGCTTGGGACAGGGTAGGGGGGATCAGCCCCAGCATTTT.

This clonotype showed up just a few times. This chain connects TRBV7-2 to TRBJ2-7; a possible D gene is TRBD1 (5 bases). Germline V gene sequence: CDR1 SGHTA, CDR2 FQGNSA. V was clipped by 4 bases and J by 0 bases, with 13 bases between them. The CDR3 runs to 15 residues. The CDR3 here is CASSSGSWASYEQYF. The DNA of the CDR3 is TGTGCCAGCAGCTCAGGGTCTTGGGCCTCCTACGAGCAGTACTTC.